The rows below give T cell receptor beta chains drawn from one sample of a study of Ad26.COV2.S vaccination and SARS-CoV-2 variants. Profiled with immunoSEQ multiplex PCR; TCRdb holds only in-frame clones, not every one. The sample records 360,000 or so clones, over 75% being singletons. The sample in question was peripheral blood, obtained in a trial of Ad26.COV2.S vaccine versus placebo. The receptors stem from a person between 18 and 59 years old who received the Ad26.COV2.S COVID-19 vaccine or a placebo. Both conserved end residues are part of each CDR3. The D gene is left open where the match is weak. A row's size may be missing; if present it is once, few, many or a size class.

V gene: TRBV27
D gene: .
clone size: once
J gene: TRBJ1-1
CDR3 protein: CASSPPGTEAFF
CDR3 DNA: TGTGCCAGCAGCCCCCCGGGCACTGAAGCTTTCTTT

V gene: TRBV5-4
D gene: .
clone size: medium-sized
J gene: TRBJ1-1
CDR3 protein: CASSSLGDTEAFF
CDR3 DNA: TGTGCCAGCAGCTCACTAGGGGACACTGAAGCTTTCTTT

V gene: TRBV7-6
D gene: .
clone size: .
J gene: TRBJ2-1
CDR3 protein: CASTEGRGAGNEQFF
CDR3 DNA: TGTGCCAGCACCGAGGGACGGGGAGCGGGCAATGAGCAGTTCTTC

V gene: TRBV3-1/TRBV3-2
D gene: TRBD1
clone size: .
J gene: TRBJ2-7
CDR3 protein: CASRAPGQGPYEQYF
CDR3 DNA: TGTGCCAGCAGGGCTCCGGGACAGGGCCCCTACGAGCAGTACTTC

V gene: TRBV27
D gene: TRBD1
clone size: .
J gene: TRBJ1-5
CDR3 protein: CASSLRALTGAGVGNQPQHF
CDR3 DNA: TGTGCCAGCAGTTTACGGGCCTTGACAGGGGCGGGGGTGGGCAATCAGCCCCAGCATTTT

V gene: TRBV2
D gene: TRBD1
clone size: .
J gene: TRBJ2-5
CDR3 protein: CASRTDRGLRETQYF
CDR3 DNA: TGTGCCAGCAGAACTGACAGGGGGCTAAGGGAGACCCAGTACTTC

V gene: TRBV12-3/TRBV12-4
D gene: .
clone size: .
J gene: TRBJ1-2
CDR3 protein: CASSLESGVGYTF
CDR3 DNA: TGTGCCAGCAGCCTTGAGTCAGGGGTTGGCTACACCTTC

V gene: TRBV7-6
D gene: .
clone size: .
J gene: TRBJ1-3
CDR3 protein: CASSLGRGSGNTIYF
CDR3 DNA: TGTGCCAGCAGCTTAGGAAGGGGGTCTGGAAACACCATATATTTT

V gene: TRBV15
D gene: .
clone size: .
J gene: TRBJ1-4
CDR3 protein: CATSRINEKLFF
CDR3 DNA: TGTGCCACCAGCAGAATTAATGAAAAACTGTTTTTT

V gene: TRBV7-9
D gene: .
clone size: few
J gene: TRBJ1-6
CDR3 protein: CASSFQRNNSPLHF
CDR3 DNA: TGTGCCAGCAGCTTTCAGAGAAATAATTCACCCCTCCACTTT

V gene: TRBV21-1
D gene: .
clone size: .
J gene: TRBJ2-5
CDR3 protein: CASSKTGGWQETQYF
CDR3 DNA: TGTGCCAGCAGCAAAACAGGGGGTTGGCAAGAGACCCAGTACTTC

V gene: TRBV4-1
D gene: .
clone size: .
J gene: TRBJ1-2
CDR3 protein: CASSQGGPAGYTF
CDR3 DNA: TGCGCCAGCAGCCAGGGAGGACCGGCGGGCTACACCTTC

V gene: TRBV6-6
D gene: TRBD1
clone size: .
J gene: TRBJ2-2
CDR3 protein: CASSQGQGLNTGELFF
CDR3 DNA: TGTGCCAGCAGCCAGGGACAGGGTCTGAACACCGGGGAGCTGTTTTTT

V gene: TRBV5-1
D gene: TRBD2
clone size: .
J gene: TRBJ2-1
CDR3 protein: CASSFWLAGENEQFF
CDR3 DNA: TGCGCCAGCAGTTTTTGGCTAGCGGGGGAGAATGAGCAGTTCTTC

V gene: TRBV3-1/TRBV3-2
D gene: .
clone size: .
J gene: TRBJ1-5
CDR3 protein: CASSQDLGYQPQHF
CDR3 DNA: TGTGCCAGCAGCCAAGATCTGGGATATCAGCCCCAGCATTTT

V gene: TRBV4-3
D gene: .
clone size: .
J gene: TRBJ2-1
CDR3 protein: CASSQYPAGTVQFF
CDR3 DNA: TGCGCCAGCAGCCAGTACCCGGCGGGGACAGTTCAGTTCTTC

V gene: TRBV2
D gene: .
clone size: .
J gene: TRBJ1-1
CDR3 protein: CASSPHPQGNTEAFF
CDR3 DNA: TGTGCCAGCAGCCCCCACCCACAGGGGAACACTGAAGCTTTCTTT

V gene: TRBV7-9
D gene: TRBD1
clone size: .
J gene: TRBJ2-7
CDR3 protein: CASSRPRGTGVSYEQYF
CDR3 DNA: TGTGCCAGCAGCCGACCTCGCGGGACAGGGGTCTCCTACGAGCAGTACTTC

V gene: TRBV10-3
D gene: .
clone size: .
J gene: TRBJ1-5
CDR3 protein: CAISERTDFSNQPQHF
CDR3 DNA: TGTGCCATCAGTGAGCGGACAGACTTTAGCAATCAGCCCCAGCATTTT

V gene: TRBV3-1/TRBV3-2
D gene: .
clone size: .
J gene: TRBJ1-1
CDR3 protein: CASSQGRRQNTEAFF
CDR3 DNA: TGTGCCAGCAGCCAAGGCAGGAGACAGAACACTGAAGCTTTCTTT

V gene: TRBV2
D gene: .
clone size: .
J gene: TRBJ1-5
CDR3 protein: CASSDFPDYSNQPQHF
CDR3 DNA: TGTGCCAGCAGTGATTTCCCGGATTATAGCAATCAGCCCCAGCATTTT

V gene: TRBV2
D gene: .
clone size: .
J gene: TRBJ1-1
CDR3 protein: CASTREQRNTEAFF
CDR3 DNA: TGTGCCAGCACCCGGGAACAAAGGAACACTGAAGCTTTCTTT

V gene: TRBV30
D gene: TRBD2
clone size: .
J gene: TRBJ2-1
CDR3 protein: CAWKGSGSYNEQFF
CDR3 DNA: TGTGCCTGGAAGGGCAGCGGGAGCTACAATGAGCAGTTCTTC

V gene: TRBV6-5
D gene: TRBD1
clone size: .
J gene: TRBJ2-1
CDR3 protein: CASSYSGQGGDEQFF
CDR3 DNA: TGTGCCAGCAGTTACTCTGGACAGGGGGGAGATGAGCAGTTCTTC

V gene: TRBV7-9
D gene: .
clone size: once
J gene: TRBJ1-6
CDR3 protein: CASSGGGRNNSPLHF
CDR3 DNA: TGTGCCAGCAGCGGGGGCGGCCGGAATAATTCACCCCTCCACTTT

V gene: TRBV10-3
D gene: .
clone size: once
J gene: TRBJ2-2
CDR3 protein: CAANPGTSTGELFF
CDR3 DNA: TGTGCCGCGAACCCCGGGACAAGCACCGGGGAGCTGTTTTTT

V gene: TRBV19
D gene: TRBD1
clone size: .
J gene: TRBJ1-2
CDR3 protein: CASGTTGRGGYTF
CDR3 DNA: TGTGCCAGTGGGACGACAGGGCGCGGTGGCTACACCTTC

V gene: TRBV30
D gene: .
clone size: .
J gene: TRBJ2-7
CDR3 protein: CAWTTGRGSYEQYF
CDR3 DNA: TGTGCCTGGACCACCGGCAGGGGATCCTACGAGCAGTACTTC

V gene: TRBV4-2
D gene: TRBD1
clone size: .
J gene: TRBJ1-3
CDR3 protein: CASSHRTGGTTGNTIYF
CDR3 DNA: TGTGCCAGCAGCCACCGGACAGGGGGGACAACTGGAAACACCATATATTTT

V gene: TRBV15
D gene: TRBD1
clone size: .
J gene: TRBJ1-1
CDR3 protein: CATSSLGQGRNTEAFF
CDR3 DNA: TGTGCCACCAGCAGTTTGGGACAGGGAAGGAACACTGAAGCTTTCTTT

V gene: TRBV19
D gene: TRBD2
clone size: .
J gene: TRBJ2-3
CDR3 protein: CASSRGLAPSTDTQYF
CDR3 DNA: TGTGCCAGTAGTAGGGGACTAGCGCCTAGCACAGATACGCAGTATTTT

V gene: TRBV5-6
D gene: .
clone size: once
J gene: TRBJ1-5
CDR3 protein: CASSPNAGLNQPQHF
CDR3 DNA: TGTGCCAGCAGCCCTAACGCAGGGCTCAATCAGCCCCAGCATTTT

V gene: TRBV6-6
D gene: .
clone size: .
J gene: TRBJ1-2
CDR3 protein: CASSPPGYHGYTF
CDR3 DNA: TGTGCCAGCAGTCCCCCGGGGTACCATGGCTACACCTTC

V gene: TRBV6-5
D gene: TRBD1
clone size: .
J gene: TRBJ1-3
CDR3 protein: CASSPGTGSGNTIYF
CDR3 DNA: TGTGCCAGCAGTCCTGGGACAGGCTCTGGAAACACCATATATTTT

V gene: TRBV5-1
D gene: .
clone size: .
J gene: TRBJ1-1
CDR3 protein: CASSWRGLDTEAFF
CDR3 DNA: TGCGCCAGCAGCTGGCGGGGGCTGGACACTGAAGCTTTTTTT

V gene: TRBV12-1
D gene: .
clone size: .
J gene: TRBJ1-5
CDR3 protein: CASSPPETLRSNQPQHF
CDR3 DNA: TGTGCCAGCAGCCCTCCGGAGACCCTAAGGAGCAATCAGCCCCAGCATTTT

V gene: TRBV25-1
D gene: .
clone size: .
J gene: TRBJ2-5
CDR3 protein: CASSDWGPETQYF
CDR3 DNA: TGTGCCAGCAGTGATTGGGGGCCGGAGACCCAGTACTTC

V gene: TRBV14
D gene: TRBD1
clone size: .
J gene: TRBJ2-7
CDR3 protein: CASSQWETGREQYF
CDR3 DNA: TGTGCCAGCAGCCAATGGGAGACAGGGCGAGAGCAGTACTTC

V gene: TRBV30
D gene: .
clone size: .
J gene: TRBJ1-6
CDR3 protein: CAWSGGQGRIGSSPLHF
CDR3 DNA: TGTGCCTGGAGTGGAGGGCAGGGAAGGATCGGAAGCTCACCCCTCCACTTT

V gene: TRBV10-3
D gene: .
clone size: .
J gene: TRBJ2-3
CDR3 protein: CAISELRGYLDTQYF
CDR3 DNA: TGTGCCATCAGTGAACTGAGGGGGTATTTGGATACGCAGTATTTT

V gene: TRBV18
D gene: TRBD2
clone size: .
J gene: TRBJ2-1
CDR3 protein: CASSRERGSYNEQFF
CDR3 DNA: TGTGCCAGCTCCAGGGAGCGGGGATCCTACAATGAGCAGTTCTTC

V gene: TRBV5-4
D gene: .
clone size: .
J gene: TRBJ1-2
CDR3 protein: CASSLVGSPSGYGYTF
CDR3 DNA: TGTGCCAGCAGCTTGGTGGGCTCCCCATCAGGATATGGCTACACCTTC

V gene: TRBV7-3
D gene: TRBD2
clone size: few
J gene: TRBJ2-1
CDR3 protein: CASSPGTSGEQFF
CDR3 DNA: TGTGCCAGCAGCCCAGGGACTAGCGGGGAGCAGTTCTTC

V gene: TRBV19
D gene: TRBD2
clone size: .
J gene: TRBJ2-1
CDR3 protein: CASSIGRWLAGDQSYNEQFF
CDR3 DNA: TGTGCCAGTAGTATTGGAAGGTGGCTAGCGGGGGATCAGTCCTACAATGAGCAGTTCTTC

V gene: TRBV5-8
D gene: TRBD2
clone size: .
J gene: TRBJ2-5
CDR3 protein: CASSLGTSGETQYF
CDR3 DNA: TGTGCCAGCAGCTTGGGGACTAGCGGGGAGACCCAGTACTTC

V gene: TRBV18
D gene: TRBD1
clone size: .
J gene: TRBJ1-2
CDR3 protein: CASSGTALYGYTF
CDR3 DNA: TGTGCCAGCTCAGGGACAGCTCTCTATGGCTACACCTTC

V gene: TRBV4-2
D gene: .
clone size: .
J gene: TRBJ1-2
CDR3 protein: CASSQDGARSYGYTF
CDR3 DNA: TGTGCCAGCAGCCAAGATGGGGCCCGCTCCTATGGCTACACCTTC

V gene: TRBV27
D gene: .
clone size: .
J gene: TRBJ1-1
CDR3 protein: CASSPQGTAVGSGTEAFF
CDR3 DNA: TGTGCCAGCAGTCCCCAGGGGACCGCCGTAGGTTCGGGGACTGAAGCTTTCTTT

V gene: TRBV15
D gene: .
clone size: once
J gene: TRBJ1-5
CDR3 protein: CATSRDRQGRNQPQHF
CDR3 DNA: TGTGCCACCAGCAGAGATAGGCAGGGGCGCAATCAGCCCCAGCATTTT

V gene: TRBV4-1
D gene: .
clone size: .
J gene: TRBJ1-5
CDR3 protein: CASSQNVQGPSNQPQHF
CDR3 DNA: TGCGCCAGCAGCCAGAACGTCCAGGGTCCTAGCAATCAGCCCCAGCATTTT

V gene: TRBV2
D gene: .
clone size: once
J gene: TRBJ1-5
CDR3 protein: CASSDLENQPQHF
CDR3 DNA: TGTGCCAGCAGTGATTTGGAAAATCAGCCCCAGCATTTT

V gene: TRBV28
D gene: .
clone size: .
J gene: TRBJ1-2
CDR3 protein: CASRVQANYGYTF
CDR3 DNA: TGTGCCAGCAGAGTACAGGCTAACTATGGCTACACCTTC

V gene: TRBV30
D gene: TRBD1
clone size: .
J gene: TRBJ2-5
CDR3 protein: CASTQGGQETQYF
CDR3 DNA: TGTGCCTCCACACAGGGGGGCCAAGAGACCCAGTACTTC

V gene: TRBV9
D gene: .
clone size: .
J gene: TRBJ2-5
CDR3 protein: CASSVALGWETQYF
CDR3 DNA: TGTGCCAGCAGCGTAGCTCTGGGGTGGGAGACCCAGTACTTC

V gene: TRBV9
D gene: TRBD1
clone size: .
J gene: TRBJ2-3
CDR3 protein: CASSVARPGQVGTDTQYF
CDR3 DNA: TGTGCCAGCAGCGTAGCCAGACCGGGACAGGTCGGTACAGATACGCAGTATTTT

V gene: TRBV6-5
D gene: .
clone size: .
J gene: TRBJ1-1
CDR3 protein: CASNRHANTEAFF
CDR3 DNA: TGTGCCAGCAACAGACACGCGAACACTGAAGCTTTCTTT

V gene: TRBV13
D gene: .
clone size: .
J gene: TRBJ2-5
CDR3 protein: CASSLARDQETQYF
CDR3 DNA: TGTGCCAGCAGCTTAGCCAGGGACCAAGAGACCCAGTACTTC